One T cell receptor beta chain is described in this entry. Its matching antigen is unknown. The entry originates in a study of T cell repertoires in cytomegalovirus infection. Background on the study: Indications of both CMV infection and matching HLA type were provided by public TCR beta signatures.

Deletions cut 2 bases from V and 3 bases from J, with 15 bases between. The germline CDR1 and CDR2 sequences are MNHEY and SVGEGT. The CDR3 loop spans 16 amino acids. TCRdb analysed the reads with MiXCR anew, one entry per CDR3 protein. The table shows 650,000 to 850,000 distinct CDR3 sequences, with 29% occurring only once. Study-wide points: People with CMV and the relevant HLA were identified by cumulative public TCR beta family frequency.

The source is a human donor in good health (CMV status not recorded). Some clones in this sample may be carry-over from other donors' samples. The sample in question was cultured CD8+ T cells from PBMCs, obtained from culture after CMV antigen stimulation. The chain carries TRBV6-2 or TRBV6-3 and TRBJ2-3, with D perhaps TRBD1 (6 bases). The CDR3 DNA is TGTGCCAGCAGTTACGGGGACACCGACAGGACAGATACGCAGTATTTT. Protein sequence: CASSYGDTDRTDTQYF.